Here is one TCR beta chain with its context. Its target is unknown. This record belongs to a study of memory CD4+ T cells and cytomegalovirus serostatus. Repertoires were generated with immunoSEQ multiplex PCR, while TCRdb's copy carries only in-frame clones and drops some. The sample shows approximately 46,000 clones, under 85% of them seen only once. The sort gate was single viable CD3+CD4+CD8-CD45RO+ cells for memory CD4+ T cells. Study-wide results and caveats: Each of 65 to 70 CMV-associated TCRbeta sequences occurred in one to five individuals.

The source of this sequence is an adult in good health and CMV-seronegative. The sequenced sample was memory CD4+ T cells from blood.

CDR3 in DNA: TGTGCCAGCACAGGGGCCACTGAAGCTTTCTTT. This translates into CASTGATEAFF. The chain carries TRBV6-1 and TRBJ1-1; possibly TRBD1 for D (6 bases). V was trimmed by 7 bases and J by 4 bases, leaving 7 bases between them. This CDR3 region has 11 residues. The germline V gene has CDR1 MNHNS and CDR2 SASEGT.